Each of the 23 T cell receptor beta chains below was sequenced from the same sample in a study of blood T cell repertoires in COVID-19 (dated by TCRdb to about 2020). The method behind the library was the immunoSEQ multiplex PCR assay. What TCRdb holds here is the immuneACCESS table cut down to in-frame rearrangements. Part of the clones is not present; checked against another copy, under half of the missing clones reflect an unresolved V gene, and the others are unexplained. Counted in this sample were about 300,000 clones; approximately 88% of them appeared once. The top ten constitute approximately 1.5% of the sample. The sample consisted of peripheral blood. These receptors originate from a human donor with COVID-19, enrolled during active disease. The donor label of this sample is uncertain.

The chain uses TRBV2 and TRBJ2-1, with 10 bases fitting TRBD2. Germline V gene data show CDR1 as SNHLY and CDR2 as FYNNEI. The ends lost 7 bases at V and 3 bases at J; junction bases unmatched: 9. The CDR3 consists of 16 residues. The CDR3, as DNA: TGTGCCAGCAAGAGCGAGCGGGAGGGGCGCTACAATGAGCAGTTCTTC. Its translation is CASKSEREGRYNEQFF.

The J gene is TRBJ2-1, the V gene TRBV29-1; D possibly corresponds to TRBD1 (5 bases). This CDR3 is built from 14 residues. Per germline, CDR1 SQVTM and CDR2 ANQGSEA. V gave up 4 bases and J gave up 8 bases, with 18 bases separating them. CDR3 coding DNA: TGCAGCGTTGTTGGCAGGGTTTCTCTGGATGAGCAGTTCTTC. This translates into CSVVGRVSLDEQFF.

The chain carries TRBV11-3 and TRBJ2-1; TRBD2 matches 10 bases. The J segment lost 11 bases and the V segment lost 5 bases, leaving 6 bases of the junction unmatched. The CDR3 sequence is 13 residues long. Germline V lookup: CDR1 SGHNT, CDR2 YENEEA. The CDR3 is CASSPRTSGKQFF. The CDR3 DNA reads TGTGCCAGCAGCCCCCGGACTAGCGGTAAGCAGTTCTTC.

This chain uses TRBV6-5 with TRBJ2-3; 7 nucleotides agree with TRBD1. CDR1 is MNHEY, CDR2 SVGAGI, per germline. V was pared by 7 bases and J by 3 bases, with 4 bases of the junction left unmatched. There are 13 residues in the CDR3. CDR3 region: CASNSDRTDTQYF. CDR3 bases: TGTGCCAGCAACTCGGACAGGACAGATACGCAGTATTTT.

The sample holds one count of this clone. V is TRBV7-2 and J is TRBJ2-5; the match to TRBD1 covers 9 bases. V dropped 6 bases and J dropped 5; count of bases not matched to a gene: 4. Germline V gives CDR1 SGHTA, CDR2 FQGNSA. The CDR3 has 13 amino acids. The CDR3 sequence: CASRDRGYETQYF. The CDR3 coding sequence is TGTGCCAGCAGGGACAGGGGATACGAGACCCAGTACTTC.

The chain is built from TRBV3-1 (or the pseudogene TRBV3-2) and TRBJ2-5, with TRBD1 matching 8 bases. After removal of 3 bases from V and 5 bases from J, the junction contained 8 bases not matched to a gene. In germline, CDR1 is LGHDT, CDR2 YNNKEL (reference sequence). This CDR3 region has 15 residues. The CDR3 is CASSHLEPGGETQYF. The CDR3 DNA is TGTGCCAGCAGCCACTTAGAACCAGGGGGCGAGACCCAGTACTTC.

This clone has only a few counts. The chain is built from TRBV6-6 and TRBJ2-1; D gene unclear. Trimming cost V 8 bases and J 6 bases, with 17 bases left between them. The CDR3 sequence is 14 residues long. CDR1 is MNHNY, CDR2 SVGAGI, per germline (reference sequence). The CDR3: CASDHPQLGNEQFF. The DNA of the CDR3 is TGTGCCAGCGACCATCCACAGCTTGGCAATGAGCAGTTCTTC.

The chain joins TRBV23-1 to TRBJ2-7; perhaps TRBD2 as D (6 bases). TRBV23-1 is flagged as an ORF with uncertain function. The CDR3 totals 14 residues. The ends were cut back, 6 bases at V and 6 bases at J, with 18 bases in the middle. CDR3: CASSSEEGRIEQYF. Written as DNA, the CDR3 is TGCGCCAGCAGCTCTGAGGAGGGAAGAATCGAGCAGTACTTC.

The V call is TRBV5-1, the J call TRBJ1-1; TRBD1 agrees at 8 bases. Looked up from germline, CDR1 is SGHRS and CDR2 is YFSETQ. With 3 bases clipped from V and 3 bases from J, the junction kept 7 bases outside the gene matches. The CDR3 has 15 amino acids. This chain's CDR3 is CASSSRTGWDTEAFF. CDR3 coding DNA: TGCGCCAGCAGCTCTAGGACAGGGTGGGACACTGAAGCTTTCTTT.

V and J are TRBV29-1 and TRBJ2-3; TRBD1 agrees at 7 bases. This CDR3 contains 12 residues. The trim removed 3 bases at V and 9 bases at J, leaving 6 bases unmatched. Germline-derived CDR1 and CDR2 are SQVTM and ANQGSEA. This chain's CDR3 is CSVEQARGTQYF. In DNA form, the CDR3 reads TGCAGCGTTGAGCAGGCCAGGGGGACGCAGTATTTT.

In this sample, this clone turned up once. The J gene is TRBJ2-1, the V gene TRBV27; 8 bases line up with TRBD1. V gave up 8 bases and J gave up 7 bases; unmatched junction bases: 7. The length of the CDR3 is 13 residues. From germline, CDR1 is MNHEY and CDR2 SMNVEV (reference sequence). The CDR3 nucleotides read TGTGCCAGCCCGGGACAGGACGGGAATGAGCAGTTCTTC. It specifies CASPGQDGNEQFF.

The chain uses TRBV7-8 and TRBJ2-1; TRBD2 is a possible D gene (6 bases). Trimming left V 5 bases short and J 12 bases short, with 35 bases between. From germline, CDR1 is SGHVS and CDR2 FQNEAQ. There are 19 residues in the CDR3. The CDR3 DNA sequence: TGTGCCAGCAGCCCTCTCTCGGGAGCGGGCCTTGGTAGATCAATGGGGCAGTTCTTC. Translated: CASSPLSGAGLGRSMGQFF. The entire variable domain, with the rest obtained from reference TRBV7-8 and TRBJ2-1, is as follows: GAGVSQSPRYKVAKRGQDVALRCDPISGHVSLFWYQQALGQGPEFLTYFQNEAQLDKSGLPSDRFFAERPEGSVSTLKIQRTQQEDSAVYLCASSPLSGAGLGRSMGQFFGPGTRLTVL.

This chain uses TRBV30 with TRBJ1-1, with 7 bases that match TRBD1. V was pared by 3 bases and J by 10 bases, with 8 bases of the junction left unmatched. The CDR3 runs to 12 residues. CDR1 and CDR2 (germline): GTSNPN, SVGIG (reference sequence). In nucleotides, the CDR3 is TGTGCCTGGAGATCAGGACAGGAGGTAGCTTTCTTT. Its translation: CAWRSGQEVAFF.

The V call is TRBV19, the J call TRBJ1-5, with 8 nucleotides matching TRBD1. The trim removed 1 base at V and 7 bases at J, leaving 9 bases unmatched. The CDR3 has 16 amino acids. CDR1 is LNHDA, CDR2 SQIVND, per germline (reference sequence). This CDR3 is CASSIGQGAGGQPQHF. CDR3 nucleotides: TGTGCCAGTAGTATAGGGCAGGGGGCGGGTGGCCAGCCCCAGCATTTT.

V is TRBV7-9 and J is TRBJ1-2; D unclear. Germline loops: CDR1 SEHNR, CDR2 FQNEAQ (reference sequence). V lost 1 base to trimming and J lost 6 bases, with 12 bases between them. The CDR3 consists of 14 residues. The CDR3 spells CASSLEAGSHGYTF. The CDR3 DNA follows: TGTGCCAGCAGCTTAGAGGCGGGGTCCCATGGCTACACCTTC.

V gene TRBV7-6 combines with J gene TRBJ2-7, with 8 bases identical to TRBD2. V was pared by 4 bases and J by 7 bases, with 15 bases of the junction left unmatched. The germline V gene has CDR1 SGHVS and CDR2 FNYEAQ. This CDR3 region has 16 residues. The CDR3 DNA sequence: TGTGCCAGCAGCTCGCTCCTGGCGGGAGGCCAGGGGGAGCAGTACTTC. Translated: CASSSLLAGGQGEQYF.

This chain joins TRBV29-1 and TRBJ2-2; D is perhaps TRBD1 (6 bases). This CDR3 has 13 residues. From germline, CDR1 is SQVTM and CDR2 ANQGSEA. The V end lost 6 bases, the J end lost 7 bases, and 15 bases lay between the germline ends. CDR3 region: CSVAKQGDGELFF. CDR3 coding DNA: TGCAGCGTCGCTAAACAGGGAGACGGGGAGCTGTTTTTT.

J is TRBJ1-4 and V is TRBV28; TRBD1 agrees at 7 bases. The CDR3 loop spans 15 amino acids. CDR1 and CDR2 from the germline V gene are MDHEN and SYDVKM. Trimming cost V 6 bases and J 2 bases; bases outside gene matches: 6. This chain's CDR3 is CASSPGTVTNEKLFF. The CDR3 bases are TGTGCCAGCAGCCCCGGGACAGTTACTAATGAAAAACTGTTTTTT.

CDR3 nucleotide sequence: TGTGCCAGCAGCCAACGGGACTTCGCGGGTGAGCAGTACTTC. Translating it yields CASSQRDFAGEQYF. The chain links TRBV3-1 (or the pseudogene TRBV3-2) to TRBJ2-7; possible D gene TRBD2, 6 bases. Germline CDR1 LGHDT, CDR2 YNNKEL (reference sequence). The CDR3 totals 14 residues. Trimming shortened V by 2 bases and J by 7 bases, and 15 bases separated the two germline ends.

The J gene is TRBJ2-5, the V gene TRBV6-5; D is possibly TRBD1 (6 bases). Trimming removed 5 bases at V and 1 base at J, with 11 bases between. This CDR3 spans 14 amino acids. CDR1 MNHEY and CDR2 SVGAGI come from the germline V gene. The CDR3 spells CASSPDRIQETQYF. CDR3 DNA sequence: TGTGCCAGCAGTCCAGACAGGATCCAAGAGACCCAGTACTTC.

The chain links TRBV3-1 (or the pseudogene TRBV3-2) to TRBJ2-2; D may be TRBD2 (6 bases). V lost 1 base, J lost 9 bases, and 12 bases lay in between. Germline V gene sequence: CDR1 LGHDT, CDR2 YNNKEL (reference sequence). CDR3 length: 14 residues. The CDR3 protein is CASSQVGGARELFF. In DNA, the CDR3 is TGTGCCAGCAGCCAAGTCGGAGGGGCCAGGGAGCTGTTTTTT.

This clone was observed a few times. This sequence joins TRBV6-6 and TRBJ1-6, with 9 bases lining up with TRBD1. The CDR3 has 16 amino acids. Unmatched junction bases numbered 13, after V lost 6 bases and J lost 10 bases. Germline CDR1 is MNHNY and CDR2 is SVGAGI (reference sequence). The chain's CDR3 is CASSRRTTGGLSPLHF. The CDR3 DNA reads TGTGCCAGCAGCCGACGGACGACAGGGGGTCTGTCACCCCTCCACTTT.

The chain has TRBV6-5 and TRBJ1-3; a possible D gene is TRBD1 (5 bases). This CDR3 spans 15 amino acids. V gave up 7 bases and J gave up 7 bases, with 20 bases separating them. The germline gives CDR1 MNHEY, CDR2 SVGAGI. The CDR3 nucleotides are TGTGCCAGCACTATAGCTCGGACGGGGGGGAACACCATATATTTT. It is translated as CASTIARTGGNTIYF.